Below, 7 T cell receptor beta chains from the same sample are listed, as sequenced in a study of blood T cell repertoires in COVID-19 (dated by TCRdb to the early 2020s). The library was generated by the immunoSEQ multiplex PCR assay. The clones in this table, taken by TCRdb from immuneACCESS, are in-frame only. Not every clone is retained; where verified, under half of the shortfall comes from an unresolved V gene, and the cause of the rest is unknown. Present in this sample are some 250,000 clones, 84% of which were seen just once. The ten largest clones take up 4.4% of the sample. Input material: peripheral blood. The receptors were sampled from a man aged 50 to 59 with active or convalescent COVID-19.

The rearrangement links TRBV5-4 to TRBJ2-5; D may be TRBD1 (5 bases). Between the trimmed V and J ends, which lost 7 bases and 5 bases, there was a span of 15 bases. CDR3 size: 13 residues. CDR1 is SGHNT, CDR2 YYREEE, per germline (reference sequence). The CDR3 DNA sequence: TGTGCCAGCGAAGACAGTAATAGGGAGACCCAGTACTTC. Protein product: CASEDSNRETQYF.

The chain carries TRBV9 and TRBJ2-3; TRBD1 is a possible D gene (6 bases). Germline V lookup: CDR1 SGDLS, CDR2 YYNGEE. The CDR3 length is 17 residues. V was shortened by 1 base and J by 1 base, with 16 bases between the two germline ends. In DNA form, the CDR3 reads TGTGCCAGCAGCGTAACCCAGATCCCAGGGGGCACAGATACGCAGTATTTT. Its translation is CASSVTQIPGGTDTQYF.

CDR3 protein: CASSLVGARNTEAFF. In DNA, the CDR3 is TGCGCCAGCAGCTTGGTTGGCGCTAGGAACACTGAAGCTTTCTTT. The chain uses TRBV5-1 and TRBJ1-1; D gene unclear. The CDR3 has 15 amino acids. Trimming pared 0 bases from V and 1 base from J, leaving 10 bases between. Germline values: CDR1 SGHRS, CDR2 YFSETQ.

The V call is TRBV4-2, the J call TRBJ1-2; 7 bases align to TRBD1. This CDR3 region has 15 residues. The trim removed 1 base at V and 2 bases at J, leaving 4 bases unmatched. Germline V lookup: CDR1 LGHNA, CDR2 YNFKEQ. In DNA form, the CDR3 reads TGTGCCAGCAGCCAAGCGGACAGGAGCAACTATGGCTACACCTTC. Its translation: CASSQADRSNYGYTF.

The J gene is TRBJ2-3, the V gene TRBV2; TRBD1 matches at 7 bases. The V gene end was trimmed by 3 bases and the J gene end by 0 bases; junction bases not matched to a gene: 3. This CDR3 is built from 15 residues. Germline V CDR1 and CDR2: SNHLY, FYNNEI. The CDR3 reads CASSETGISTDTQYF. The CDR3 DNA reads TGTGCCAGCAGTGAGACAGGGATAAGCACAGATACGCAGTATTTT.

The J gene is TRBJ1-2, the V gene TRBV18, with 7 bases matching TRBD1. CDR1 and CDR2 (germline): KGHSH, LQKENI. The CDR3 is 14 amino acids. Trimming cost V 3 bases and J 4 bases; bases outside gene matches: 5. The CDR3 loop reads CASSPFGDSYGYTF. The CDR3 coding sequence is TGTGCCAGCTCACCCTTCGGGGACAGCTATGGCTACACCTTC.

This clone has just one count. This chain connects TRBV2 to TRBJ1-3, with a tentative D call TRBD1 (5 bases). The CDR3 spans 14 residues. Germline V gives CDR1 SNHLY, CDR2 FYNNEI. The ends were cut back, 5 bases at V and 0 bases at J, with 8 bases in the middle. The CDR3 is CASSWGLSGNTIYF. The CDR3 nucleotides read TGTGCCAGCAGTTGGGGCCTCTCTGGAAACACCATATATTTT.